Sequencing of this T cell receptor beta chain was carried out in a study of Graves' ophthalmopathy and Graves' hyperthyroidism. Study results and limitations: Prediction of ophthalmopathy progression reached 70.59% sensitivity and roughly 72% specificity.

CDR3 regions of TCR beta were amplified from RNA transcripts. Second-round multiplex PCR followed a first-round RT-PCR using HTBI primers. TCRdb re-derived calls from the multiplex PCR reads in MiXCR, one entry per CDR3 protein. The data contain 1 million to 1.3 million distinct CDR3 sequences, about 40% of them singletons. As to this clonotype: Its target is unknown.

The specimen was peripheral blood or thyroid tissue (not recorded which). The receptor's source is an adult man with Graves' hyperthyroidism.

CDR3 sequence: CASLAGIYEQYF. CDR3 in DNA: TGTGCCAGTCTAGCGGGAATCTACGAGCAGTACTTC. The V and J genes are TRBV10-3 and TRBJ2-7; 9 positions agree with TRBD2. Per the germline V gene, CDR1 is ENHRY and CDR2 is SYGVKD. With V trimmed by 10 bases and J by 3 bases, 4 bases remained unmatched. The CDR3 loop spans 12 amino acids.